This T cell receptor (beta chain) was sequenced in a study of blood T cell repertoires in COVID-19. Across the whole study: Material from acute and convalescent COVID-19 was sourced from the United States, Italy and Spain.

The CDR3 spans 16 residues. CDR1 is SGHNT, CDR2 YYREEE, per germline (reference sequence). V gave up 4 bases and J gave up 3 bases, with 17 bases separating them. Repertoires were generated with immunoSEQ multiplex PCR, while TCRdb's copy carries only in-frame clones and drops some. This table has about 98,000 clones, approximately 89% appearing once. The V gene is TRBV5-4, the J gene TRBJ1-5; D might be TRBD1 (5 bases). The TCR sequence derives from a man between 45 and 60 years old with acute or convalescent COVID-19. Sample: peripheral blood. CDR3 in amino acids: CASSVQGGLDNQPQHF. DNA for the CDR3: TGTGCCAGCAGCGTCCAGGGAGGGTTGGACAATCAGCCCCAGCATTTT.